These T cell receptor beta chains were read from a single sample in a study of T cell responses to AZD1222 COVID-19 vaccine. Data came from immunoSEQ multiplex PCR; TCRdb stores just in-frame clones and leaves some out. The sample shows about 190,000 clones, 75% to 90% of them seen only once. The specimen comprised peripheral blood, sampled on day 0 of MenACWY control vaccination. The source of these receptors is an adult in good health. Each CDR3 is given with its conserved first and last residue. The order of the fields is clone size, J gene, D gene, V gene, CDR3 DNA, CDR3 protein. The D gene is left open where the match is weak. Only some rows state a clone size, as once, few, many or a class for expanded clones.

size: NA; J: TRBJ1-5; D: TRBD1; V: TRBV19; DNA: TGTGCCAGTAGTATAGAAGGGCAGGGGGCCAATCAGCCCCAGCATTTT; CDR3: CASSIEGQGANQPQHF
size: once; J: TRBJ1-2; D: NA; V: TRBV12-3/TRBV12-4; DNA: TGTGCCAGCAGTTTAGTGACAGACTATGGCTACACCTTC; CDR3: CASSLVTDYGYTF
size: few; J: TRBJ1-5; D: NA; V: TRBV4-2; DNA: TGTGCCAGCAGCCAAGTGGCCAATCAGCCCCAGCATTTT; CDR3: CASSQVANQPQHF
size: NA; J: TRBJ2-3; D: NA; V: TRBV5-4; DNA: TGTGCCAGCAGCCCCGGGACGGAGAAGACAGATACGCAGTATTTT; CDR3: CASSPGTEKTDTQYF
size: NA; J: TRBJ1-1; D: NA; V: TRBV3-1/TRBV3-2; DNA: TGTGCCAGCAGAGTTACAGGGAGCCCGGCTTTCTTT; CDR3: CASRVTGSPAFF
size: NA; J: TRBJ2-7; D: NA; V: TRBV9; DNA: TGTGCCAGCAGCGTAGAACCGGCGGGGTCCTACGAGCAGTACTTC; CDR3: CASSVEPAGSYEQYF
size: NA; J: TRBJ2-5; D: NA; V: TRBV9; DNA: TGTGCCAGCAGCGTATCCCCAGAAGAGACCCAGTACTTC; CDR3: CASSVSPEETQYF
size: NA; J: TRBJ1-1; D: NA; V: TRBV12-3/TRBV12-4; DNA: TGTGCCAGCAGGATGGGACTGTTTGCTGAAGCTTTCTTT; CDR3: CASRMGLFAEAFF
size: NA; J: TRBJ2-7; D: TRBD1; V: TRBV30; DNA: TGTGCCTGGAGTGGTTTGACAGGGGCTTTACACTACGAGCAGTACTTC; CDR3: CAWSGLTGALHYEQYF
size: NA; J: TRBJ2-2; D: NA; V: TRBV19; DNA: TGTGCCAGTAGTCCGACAGGCCTCAACACCGGGGAGCTGTTTTTT; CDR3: CASSPTGLNTGELFF
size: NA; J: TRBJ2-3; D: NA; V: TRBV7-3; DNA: TGTGCCAGCACAGAGGGTGCCGGGGCAGATACGCAGTATTTT; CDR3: CASTEGAGADTQYF
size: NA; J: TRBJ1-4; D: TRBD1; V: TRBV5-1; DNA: TGCGCCAGCAGCCGGACAGGGGATGAAAAACTGTTTTTT; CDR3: CASSRTGDEKLFF
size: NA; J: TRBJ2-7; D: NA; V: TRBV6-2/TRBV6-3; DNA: TGTGCCAGCAGTAGACCACCAGGGGCGGGCAGCTCCTACGAGCAGTACTTC; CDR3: CASSRPPGAGSSYEQYF
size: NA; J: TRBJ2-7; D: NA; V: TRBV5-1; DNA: TGCGCCAGCAGCTTGGGACCTTTTGATTCCATCGAGCAGTACTTC; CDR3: CASSLGPFDSIEQYF
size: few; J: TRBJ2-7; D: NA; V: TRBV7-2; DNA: TGTGCCAGCAGCTTAATGTTAGGGACAAACTACGAGCAGTACTTC; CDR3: CASSLMLGTNYEQYF
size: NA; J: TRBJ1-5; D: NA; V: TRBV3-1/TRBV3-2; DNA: TGTGCCAGCAGTCTCGGGGGCGATTGGAATCAGCCCCAGCATTTT; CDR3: CASSLGGDWNQPQHF
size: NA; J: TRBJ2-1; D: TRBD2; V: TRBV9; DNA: TGTGCCAGCAGCGCCAGACTAGCGGGAGATAGGAATGAGCAGTTCTTC; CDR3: CASSARLAGDRNEQFF
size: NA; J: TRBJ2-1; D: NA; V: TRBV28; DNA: TGTGCCGCAGCTGACATTACGGCAGGGGGGTTCAATGAGCAGTTCTTC; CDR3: CAAADITAGGFNEQFF
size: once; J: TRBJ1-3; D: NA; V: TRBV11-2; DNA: TGTGCCAGCAGCGTCCAGGGAGATCCTGGAAACACCATATATTTT; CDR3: CASSVQGDPGNTIYF
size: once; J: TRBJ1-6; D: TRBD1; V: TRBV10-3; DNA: TGTGCCACTAATGAGGGGGCTCTGAATAATTCACCCCTCCACTTT; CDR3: CATNEGALNNSPLHF
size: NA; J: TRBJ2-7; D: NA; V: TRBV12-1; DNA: TGTGCCAGCAGCCCCCAGGGGACTAGCGGGGACCTCTCCTACGAGCAGTACTTC; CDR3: CASSPQGTSGDLSYEQYF
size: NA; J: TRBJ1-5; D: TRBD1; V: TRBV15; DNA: TGTGCCACCAGCAGGACAGGGCGGATCAATCAGCCCCAGCATTTT; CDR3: CATSRTGRINQPQHF
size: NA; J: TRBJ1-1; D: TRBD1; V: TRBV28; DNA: TGTGCCAGCAATCAGGACAGGGACAACACTGAAGCTTTCTTT; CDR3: CASNQDRDNTEAFF
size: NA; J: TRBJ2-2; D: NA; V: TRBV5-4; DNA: TGTGCCAGCAGCTTGTATGGCAGGGACACCGGGGAGCTGTTTTTT; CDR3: CASSLYGRDTGELFF
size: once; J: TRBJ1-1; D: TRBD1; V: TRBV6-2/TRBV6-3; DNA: TGTGCCAGCAGTTTTACAGGGGGCTACACTGAAGCTTTCTTT; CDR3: CASSFTGGYTEAFF
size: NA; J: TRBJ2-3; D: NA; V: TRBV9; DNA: TGTGCCAGCAGCGTAGCCGGACCCCTCGAAGATACGCAGTATTTT; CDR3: CASSVAGPLEDTQYF
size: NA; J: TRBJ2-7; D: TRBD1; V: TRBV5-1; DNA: TGCGCCAGCAGCTTGGCCACCGACAGGGGTAGCGAGCAGTACTTC; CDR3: CASSLATDRGSEQYF
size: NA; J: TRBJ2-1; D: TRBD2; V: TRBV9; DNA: TGTGCCAGCAGCGTGGCGAGCGGGACCAATGAGCAGTTCTTC; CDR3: CASSVASGTNEQFF
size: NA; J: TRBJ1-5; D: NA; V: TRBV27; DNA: TGTGCCAGCAGTTCCAGCAGGGGACGGAATCAGCCCCAGCATTTT; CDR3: CASSSSRGRNQPQHF
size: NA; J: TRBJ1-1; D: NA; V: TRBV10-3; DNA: TGTGCCATCAGTGAGGGGGTATCTCTGAACACTGAAGCTTTCTTT; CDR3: CAISEGVSLNTEAFF
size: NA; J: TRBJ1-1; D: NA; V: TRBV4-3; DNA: TGCGCCAGCAGCCAAGATAAATGGGCAGGGGAAGGTCTTTGGGTCAACACTGAAGCTTTCTTT; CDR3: CASSQDKWAGEGLWVNTEAFF
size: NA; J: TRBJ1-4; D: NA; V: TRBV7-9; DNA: TGTGCCAGCAGCTTAAACCAAGGGCAGGGTTGGGTAAAACTGTTTTTT; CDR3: CASSLNQGQGWVKLFF
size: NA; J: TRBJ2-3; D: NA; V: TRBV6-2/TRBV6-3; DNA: TGTGCCAGCAGTTACAAAGACACAGATACGCAGTATTTT; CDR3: CASSYKDTDTQYF
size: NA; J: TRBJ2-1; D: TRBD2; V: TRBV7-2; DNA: TGTGCCAGCAGCTTAGCGTCGGGACTAGCGGGAGATAGGGAGCAGTTCTTC; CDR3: CASSLASGLAGDREQFF
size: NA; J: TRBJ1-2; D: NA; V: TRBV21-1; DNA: TGTGCCAGCAGCAAAAGGAATGGGTTGGGGGGCGTTAAGGGCTACACCTTC; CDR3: CASSKRNGLGGVKGYTF
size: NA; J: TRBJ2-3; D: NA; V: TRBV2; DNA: TGTGCCAGCAGTGAAGCCCGGGCCTCTAGCACAGATACGCAGTATTTT; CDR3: CASSEARASSTDTQYF
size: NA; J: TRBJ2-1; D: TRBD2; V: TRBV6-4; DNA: TGTGCCAGCAGTTCAACTAGCGGGGAGTCTGGGGAGCAGTTCTTC; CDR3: CASSSTSGESGEQFF
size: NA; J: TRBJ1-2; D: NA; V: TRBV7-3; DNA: TGTGCCAGCAGCCAGGGACCGAACTATGGCTACACCTTC; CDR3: CASSQGPNYGYTF
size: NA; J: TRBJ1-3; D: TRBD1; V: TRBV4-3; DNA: TGCGCCAGCAGCCAAGAAACCGACAGGGTAAATCTCGGAAACACCATATATTTT; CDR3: CASSQETDRVNLGNTIYF
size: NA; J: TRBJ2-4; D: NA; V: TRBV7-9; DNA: TGTGCCAGCAGCTTGGGACGAGGAGCCAAAAACATTCAGTACTTC; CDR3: CASSLGRGAKNIQYF
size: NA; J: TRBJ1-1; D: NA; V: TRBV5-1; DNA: TGCGCCAGCAGCCTCAATTTGAGGGGGATGAACACTGAAGCTTTCTTT; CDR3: CASSLNLRGMNTEAFF
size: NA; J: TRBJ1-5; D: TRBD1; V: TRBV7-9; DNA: TGTGCCAGCAGCTTCGGGACAGGAGTTCATCAGCCCCAGCATTTT; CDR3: CASSFGTGVHQPQHF